The clone carrying this T cell receptor (beta chain) was recorded at least ten times. What was amplified from RNA transcripts were TCR beta CDR3 regions. Researchers ran a first-round RT-PCR on the TCR CDR3 using the HTBI primer set. TCRdb re-analysed the multiplex PCR reads in MiXCR, keeping a single row per CDR3 protein. The sample shows a few hundred thousand distinct CDR3 sequences, 15% to 20% of them seen only once. The data are from a study of T cells in Graves' hyperthyroidism and ophthalmopathy. As for the study in general: Prior to any treatment, at the point of initial diagnosis, peripheral blood was collected.

The CDR3 runs to 13 residues. Germline values: CDR1 SNHLY, CDR2 FYNNEI. The J segment lost 10 bases and the V segment lost 7 bases, leaving 8 bases of the junction unmatched. The sequenced material came from blood. The chain uses TRBV2 and TRBJ2-1; 9 positions match TRBD1. The TCR sequence derives from a woman between 25 and 40 years old with Graves' ophthalmopathy. The DNA of the CDR3 is TGTGCCAGCAATATGGGACAGGGCATCGAGCAGTTCTTC. Translation: CASNMGQGIEQFF.